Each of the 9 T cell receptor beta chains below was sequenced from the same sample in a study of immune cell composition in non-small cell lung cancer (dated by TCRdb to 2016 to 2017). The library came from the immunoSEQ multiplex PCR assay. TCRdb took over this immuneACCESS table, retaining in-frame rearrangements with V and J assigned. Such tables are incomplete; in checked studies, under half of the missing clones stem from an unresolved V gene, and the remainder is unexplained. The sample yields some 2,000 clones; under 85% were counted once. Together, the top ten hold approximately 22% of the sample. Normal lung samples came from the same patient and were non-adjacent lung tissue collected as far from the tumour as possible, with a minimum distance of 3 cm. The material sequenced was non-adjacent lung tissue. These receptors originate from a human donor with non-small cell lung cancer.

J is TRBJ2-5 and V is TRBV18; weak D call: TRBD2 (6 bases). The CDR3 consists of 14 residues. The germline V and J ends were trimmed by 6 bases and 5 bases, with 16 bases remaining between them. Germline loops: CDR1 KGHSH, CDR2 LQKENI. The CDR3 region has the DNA TGTGCCAGCTCTCGACCCGGGGGAAGGGAGACCCAGTACTTC. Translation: CASSRPGGRETQYF.

CDR3 amino acids: CASTGSRAQYF. CDR3 sequence (DNA): TGTGCCAGTACCGGCTCCAGGGCGCAGTATTTT. V is TRBV19 and J is TRBJ2-3; a possible D gene is TRBD1 (5 bases). With 7 bases removed from V and 10 bases from J, the gap between germline ends came to 12 bases. This CDR3 is 11 amino acids long. Germline loops: CDR1 LNHDA, CDR2 SQIVND (reference sequence).

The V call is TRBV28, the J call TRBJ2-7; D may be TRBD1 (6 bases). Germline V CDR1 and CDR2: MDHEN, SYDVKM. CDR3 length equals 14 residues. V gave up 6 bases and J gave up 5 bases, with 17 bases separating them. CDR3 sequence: CASSLGDNSDEQYF. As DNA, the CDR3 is TGTGCCAGCAGCCTCGGGGACAATAGCGACGAGCAGTACTTC.

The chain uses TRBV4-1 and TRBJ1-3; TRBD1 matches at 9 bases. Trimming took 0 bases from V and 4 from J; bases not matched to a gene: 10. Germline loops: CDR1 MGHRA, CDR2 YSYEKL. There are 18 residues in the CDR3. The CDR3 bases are TGCGCCAGCAGCCAAGATACCCACTCACAGGGGGCCGGAAACACCATATATTTT. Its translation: CASSQDTHSQGAGNTIYF.

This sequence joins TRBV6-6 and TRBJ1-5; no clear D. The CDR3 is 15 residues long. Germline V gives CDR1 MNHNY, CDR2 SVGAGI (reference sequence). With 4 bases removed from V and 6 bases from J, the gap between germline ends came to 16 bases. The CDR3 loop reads CASSSFPPGSQPQHF. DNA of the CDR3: TGTGCCAGCAGTTCCTTTCCCCCGGGGAGTCAGCCCCAGCATTTT.

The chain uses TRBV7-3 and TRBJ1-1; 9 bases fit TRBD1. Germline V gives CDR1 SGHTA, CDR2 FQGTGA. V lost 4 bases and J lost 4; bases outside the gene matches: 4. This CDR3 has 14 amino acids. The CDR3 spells CASSWGGQGTEAFF. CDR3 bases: TGTGCCAGCAGCTGGGGGGGACAGGGCACTGAAGCTTTCTTT.

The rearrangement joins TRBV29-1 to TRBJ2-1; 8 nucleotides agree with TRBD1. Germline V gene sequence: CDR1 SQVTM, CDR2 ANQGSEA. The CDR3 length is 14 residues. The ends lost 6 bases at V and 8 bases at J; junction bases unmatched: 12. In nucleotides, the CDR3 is TGCAGCGTAAAAACAGGACAGGGTAGGGATGAGCAGTTCTTC. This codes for CSVKTGQGRDEQFF.

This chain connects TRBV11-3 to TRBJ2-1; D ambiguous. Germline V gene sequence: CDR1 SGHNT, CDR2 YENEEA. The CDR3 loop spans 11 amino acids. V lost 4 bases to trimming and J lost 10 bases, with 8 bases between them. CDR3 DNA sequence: TGTGCCAGCAGCTCCAGAGGCGAGCAGTTCTTC. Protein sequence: CASSSRGEQFF.

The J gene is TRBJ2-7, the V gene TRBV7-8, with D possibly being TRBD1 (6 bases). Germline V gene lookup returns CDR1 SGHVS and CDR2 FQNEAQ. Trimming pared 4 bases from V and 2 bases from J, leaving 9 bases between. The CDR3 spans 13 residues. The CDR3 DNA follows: TGTGCCAGCAGCTGGGGACAAACCTACGAGCAGTACTTC. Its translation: CASSWGQTYEQYF.